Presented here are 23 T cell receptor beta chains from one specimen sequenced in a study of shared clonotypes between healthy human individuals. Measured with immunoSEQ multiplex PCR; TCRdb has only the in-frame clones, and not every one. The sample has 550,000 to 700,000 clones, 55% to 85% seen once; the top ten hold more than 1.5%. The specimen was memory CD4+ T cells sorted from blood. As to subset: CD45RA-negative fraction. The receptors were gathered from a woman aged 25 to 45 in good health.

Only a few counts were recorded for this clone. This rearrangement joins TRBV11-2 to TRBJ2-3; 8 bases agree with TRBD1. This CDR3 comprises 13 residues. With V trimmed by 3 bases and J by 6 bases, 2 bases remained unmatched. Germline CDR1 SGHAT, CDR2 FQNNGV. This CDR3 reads CASSFQGADTQYF. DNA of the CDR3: TGTGCCAGCAGCTTCCAGGGGGCGGATACGCAGTATTTT.

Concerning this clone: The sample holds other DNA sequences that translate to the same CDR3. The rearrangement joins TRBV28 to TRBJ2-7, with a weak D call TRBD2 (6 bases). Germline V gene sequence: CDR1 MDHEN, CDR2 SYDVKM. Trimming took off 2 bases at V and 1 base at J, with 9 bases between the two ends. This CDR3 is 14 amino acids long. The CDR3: CASSLVGGSYEQYF. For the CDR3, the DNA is TGTGCCAGCAGTTTAGTGGGAGGTTCCTACGAGCAGTACTTC.

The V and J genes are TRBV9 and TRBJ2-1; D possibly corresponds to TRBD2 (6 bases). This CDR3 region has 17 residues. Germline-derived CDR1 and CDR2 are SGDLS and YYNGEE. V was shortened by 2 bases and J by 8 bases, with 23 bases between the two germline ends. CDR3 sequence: CASSVGLTKGVMYEQFF. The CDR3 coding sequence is TGTGCCAGCAGCGTGGGACTCACGAAGGGTGTGATGTATGAGCAGTTCTTC.

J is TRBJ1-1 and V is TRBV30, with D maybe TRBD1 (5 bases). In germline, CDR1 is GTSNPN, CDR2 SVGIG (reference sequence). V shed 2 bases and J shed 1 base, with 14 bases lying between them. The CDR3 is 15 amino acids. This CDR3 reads CAWSPHNGANTEAFF. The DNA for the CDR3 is TGTGCCTGGAGTCCTCATAACGGGGCGAACACTGAAGCTTTCTTT.

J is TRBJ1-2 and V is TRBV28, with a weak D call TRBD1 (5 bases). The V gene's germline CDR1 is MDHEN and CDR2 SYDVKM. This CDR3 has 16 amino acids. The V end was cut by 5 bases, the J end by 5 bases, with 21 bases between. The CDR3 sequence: CASSQPTGGKGYGYTF. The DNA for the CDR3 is TGTGCCAGCAGTCAACCCACCGGGGGGAAGGGGTATGGCTACACCTTC.

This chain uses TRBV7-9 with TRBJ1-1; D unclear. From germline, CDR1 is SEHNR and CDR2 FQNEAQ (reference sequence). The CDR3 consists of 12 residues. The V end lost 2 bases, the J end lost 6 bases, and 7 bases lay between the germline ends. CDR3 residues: CASSLYESEAFF. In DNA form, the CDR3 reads TGTGCCAGCAGCTTATACGAATCTGAAGCTTTCTTT. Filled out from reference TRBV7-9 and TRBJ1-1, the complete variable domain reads DTGVSQNPRHKITKRGQNVTFRCDPISEHNRLYWYRQTLGQGPEFLTYFQNEAQLEKSRLLSDRFSAERPKGSFSTLEIQRTEQGDSAMYLCASSLYESEAFFGQGTRLTVV.

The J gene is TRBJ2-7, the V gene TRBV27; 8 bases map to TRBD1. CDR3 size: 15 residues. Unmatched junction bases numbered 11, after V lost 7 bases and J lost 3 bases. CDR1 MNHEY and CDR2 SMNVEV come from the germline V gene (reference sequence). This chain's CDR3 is CASTFSGTGLYEQYF. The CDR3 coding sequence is TGTGCCAGCACCTTCTCCGGGACAGGCCTCTACGAGCAGTACTTC.

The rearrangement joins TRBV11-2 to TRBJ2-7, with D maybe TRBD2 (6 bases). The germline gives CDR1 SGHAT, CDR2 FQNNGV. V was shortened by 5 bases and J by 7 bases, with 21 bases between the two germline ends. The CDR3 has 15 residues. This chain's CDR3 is CASSRGTAWAGEQYF. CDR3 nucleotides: TGTGCCAGCAGCCGCGGGACCGCCTGGGCGGGTGAGCAGTACTTC.

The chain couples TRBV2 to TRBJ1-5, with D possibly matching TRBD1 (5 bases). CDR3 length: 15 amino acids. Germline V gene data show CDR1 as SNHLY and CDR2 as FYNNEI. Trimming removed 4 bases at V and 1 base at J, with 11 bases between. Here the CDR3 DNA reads TGTGCCAGCAGTGCGTGGGGGAGAAGCAATCAGCCCCAGCATTTT. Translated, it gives CASSAWGRSNQPQHF.

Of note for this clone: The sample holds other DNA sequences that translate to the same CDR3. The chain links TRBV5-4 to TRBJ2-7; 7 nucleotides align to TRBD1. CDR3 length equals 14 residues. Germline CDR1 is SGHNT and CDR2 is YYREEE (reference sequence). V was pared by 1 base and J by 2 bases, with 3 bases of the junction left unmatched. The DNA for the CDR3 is TGTGCCAGCAGCTTGAGGCAGGGGGCCTACGAGCAGTACTTC. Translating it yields CASSLRQGAYEQYF.

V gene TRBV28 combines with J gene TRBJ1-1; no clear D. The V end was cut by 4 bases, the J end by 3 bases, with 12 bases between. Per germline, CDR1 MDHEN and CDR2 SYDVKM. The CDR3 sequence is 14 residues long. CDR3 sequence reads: CASSSPELHTEAFF. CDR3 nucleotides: TGTGCCAGCAGTTCCCCGGAACTCCACACTGAAGCTTTCTTT. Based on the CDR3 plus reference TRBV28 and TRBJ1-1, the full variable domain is DVKVTQSSRYLVKRTGEKVFLECVQDMDHENMFWYRQDPGLGLRLIYFSYDVKMKEKGDIPEGYSVSREKKERFSLILESASTNQTSMYLCASSSPELHTEAFFGQGTRLTVV.

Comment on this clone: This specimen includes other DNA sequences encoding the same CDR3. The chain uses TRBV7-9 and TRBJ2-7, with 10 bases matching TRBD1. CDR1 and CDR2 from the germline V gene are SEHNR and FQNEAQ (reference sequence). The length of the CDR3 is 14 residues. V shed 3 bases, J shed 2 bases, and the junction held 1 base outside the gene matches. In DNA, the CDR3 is TGTGCCAGCAGCTTGGGGACAGGGGCCTACGAGCAGTACTTC. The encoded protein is CASSLGTGAYEQYF.

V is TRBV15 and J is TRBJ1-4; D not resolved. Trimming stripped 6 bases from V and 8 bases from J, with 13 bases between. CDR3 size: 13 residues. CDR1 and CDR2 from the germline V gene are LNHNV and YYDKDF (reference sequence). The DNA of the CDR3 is TGTGCCACCAGGGCAGCCCCAGGAGAAAAACTGTTTTTT. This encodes CATRAAPGEKLFF.

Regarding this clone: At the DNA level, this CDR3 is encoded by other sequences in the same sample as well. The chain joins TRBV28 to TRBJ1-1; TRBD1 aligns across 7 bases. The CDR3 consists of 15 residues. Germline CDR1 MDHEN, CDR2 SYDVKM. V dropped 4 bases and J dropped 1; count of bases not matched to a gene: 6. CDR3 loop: CASSSWTGRNTEAFF. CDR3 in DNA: TGTGCCAGCAGTTCTTGGACAGGTCGGAACACTGAAGCTTTCTTT.

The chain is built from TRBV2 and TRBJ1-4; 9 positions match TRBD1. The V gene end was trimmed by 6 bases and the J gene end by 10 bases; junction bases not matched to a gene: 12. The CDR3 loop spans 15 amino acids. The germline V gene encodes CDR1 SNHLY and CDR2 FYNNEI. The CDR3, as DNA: TGTGCCAGCAGGGGACGGACAGGGGAGAGGGTAAAACTGTTTTTT. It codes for CASRGRTGERVKLFF.

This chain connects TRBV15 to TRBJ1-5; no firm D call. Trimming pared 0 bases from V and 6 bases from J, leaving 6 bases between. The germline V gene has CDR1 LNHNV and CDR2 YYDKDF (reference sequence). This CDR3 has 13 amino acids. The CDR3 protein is CATSREIGQPQHF. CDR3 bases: TGTGCCACCAGCAGAGAAATTGGTCAGCCCCAGCATTTT.

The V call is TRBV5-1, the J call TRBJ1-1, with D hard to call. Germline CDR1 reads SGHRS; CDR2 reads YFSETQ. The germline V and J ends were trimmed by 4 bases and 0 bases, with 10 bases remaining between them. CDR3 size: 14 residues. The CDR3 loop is CASSVQSMNTEAFF. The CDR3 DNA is TGCGCCAGCAGCGTACAGAGCATGAACACTGAAGCTTTCTTT.

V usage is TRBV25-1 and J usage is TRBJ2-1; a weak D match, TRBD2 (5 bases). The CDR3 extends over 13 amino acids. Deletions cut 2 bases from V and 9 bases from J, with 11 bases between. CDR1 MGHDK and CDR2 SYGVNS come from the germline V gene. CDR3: CASSELAIGEQFF. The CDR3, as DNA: TGTGCCAGCAGTGAACTAGCAATCGGTGAGCAGTTCTTC.

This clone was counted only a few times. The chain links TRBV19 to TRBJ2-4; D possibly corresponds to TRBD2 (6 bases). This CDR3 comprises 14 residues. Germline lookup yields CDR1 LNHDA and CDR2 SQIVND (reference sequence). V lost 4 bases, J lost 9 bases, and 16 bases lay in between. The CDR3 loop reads CASSTRDLSAIQYF. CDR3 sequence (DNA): TGTGCCAGTAGTACCCGGGACTTGTCTGCCATTCAGTACTTC. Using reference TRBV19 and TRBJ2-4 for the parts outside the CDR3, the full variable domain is DGGITQSPKYLFRKEGQNVTLSCEQNLNHDAMYWYRQDPGQGLRLIYYSQIVNDFQKGDIAEGYSVSREKKESFPLTVTSAQKNPTAFYLCASSTRDLSAIQYFGAGTRLSVL.

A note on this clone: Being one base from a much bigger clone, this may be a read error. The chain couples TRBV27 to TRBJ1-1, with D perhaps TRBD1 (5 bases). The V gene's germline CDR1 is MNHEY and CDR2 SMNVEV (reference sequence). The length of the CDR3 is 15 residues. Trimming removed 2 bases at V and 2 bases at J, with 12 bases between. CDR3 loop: CASSLRGGSNTEAFF. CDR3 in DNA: TGTGCCAGCAGTTTACGTGGGGGAAGCAACACTGAAGCTTTCTTT.

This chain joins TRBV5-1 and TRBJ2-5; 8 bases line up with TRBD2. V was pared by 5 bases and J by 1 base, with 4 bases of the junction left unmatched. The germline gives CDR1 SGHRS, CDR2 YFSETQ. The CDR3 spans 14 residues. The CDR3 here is CASRWREAQETQYF. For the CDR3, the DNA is TGCGCCAGCAGATGGCGGGAGGCCCAAGAGACCCAGTACTTC.

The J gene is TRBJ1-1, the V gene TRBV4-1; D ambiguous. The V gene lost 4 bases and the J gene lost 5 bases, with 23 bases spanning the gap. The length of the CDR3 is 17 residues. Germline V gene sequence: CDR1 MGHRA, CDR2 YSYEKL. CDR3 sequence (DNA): TGCGCCAGCAGCCCCCTCTGGGAGGCTAGGGAACAGACTGAAGCTTTCTTT. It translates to CASSPLWEAREQTEAFF.

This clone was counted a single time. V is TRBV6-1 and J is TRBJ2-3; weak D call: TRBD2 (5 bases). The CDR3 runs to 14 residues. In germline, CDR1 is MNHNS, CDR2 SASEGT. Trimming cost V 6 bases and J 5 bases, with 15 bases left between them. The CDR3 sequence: CASSSTNGGDTQYF. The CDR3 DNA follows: TGTGCCAGCAGCTCAACCAACGGAGGAGATACGCAGTATTTT.